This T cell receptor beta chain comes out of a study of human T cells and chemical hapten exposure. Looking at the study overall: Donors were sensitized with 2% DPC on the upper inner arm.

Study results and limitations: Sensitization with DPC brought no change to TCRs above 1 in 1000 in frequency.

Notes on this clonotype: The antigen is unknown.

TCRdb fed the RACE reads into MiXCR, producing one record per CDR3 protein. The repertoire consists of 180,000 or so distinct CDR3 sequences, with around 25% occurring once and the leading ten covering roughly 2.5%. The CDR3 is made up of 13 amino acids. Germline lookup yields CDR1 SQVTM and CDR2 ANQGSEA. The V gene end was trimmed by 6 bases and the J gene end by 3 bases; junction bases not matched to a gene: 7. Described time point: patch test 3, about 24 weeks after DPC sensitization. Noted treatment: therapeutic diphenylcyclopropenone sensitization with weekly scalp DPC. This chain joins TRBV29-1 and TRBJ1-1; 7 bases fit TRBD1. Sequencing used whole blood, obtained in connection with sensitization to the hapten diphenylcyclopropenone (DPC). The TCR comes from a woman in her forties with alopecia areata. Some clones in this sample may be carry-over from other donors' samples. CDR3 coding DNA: TGCAGCGTCGGGCACAGGGGACACACTGAAGCTTTCTTT. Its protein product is CSVGHRGHTEAFF.